This TCR beta chain was captured in a study of memory CD4+ T cells and cytomegalovirus serostatus. On the study more broadly: Healthy Belgian adult donors included under ten CMV-positive and fewer than 25 CMV-negative people. Overall study results and limits: CD4+ memory repertoires contained about 40% of the roughly 160 reported CMV TCRbeta sequences. The CMV-associated TCR signature appears largely within the CD4+ memory repertoire.

V was trimmed by 2 bases and J by 4 bases, leaving 5 bases between them. Germline-derived CDR1 and CDR2 are MNHNS and SASEGT. The CDR3 totals 12 residues. To note about this clone: Its cognate antigen is unknown.

The table came from immunoSEQ multiplex PCR; TCRdb's copy has only in-frame clones and leaves some out. This table holds some 46,000 clones, about 80% found once. Single viable CD3+CD4+CD8-CD45RO+ cells were sorted as the memory CD4+ T cells. The sequenced material came from memory CD4+ T cells from blood. The TCR sequence derives from an adult in good health and CMV-seronegative. This chain uses TRBV6-1 with TRBJ2-5; possibly TRBD1 for D (5 bases). CDR3: CASSEQGETQYF. The DNA of the CDR3 is TGTGCCAGCAGTGAACAGGGAGAGACCCAGTACTTC.